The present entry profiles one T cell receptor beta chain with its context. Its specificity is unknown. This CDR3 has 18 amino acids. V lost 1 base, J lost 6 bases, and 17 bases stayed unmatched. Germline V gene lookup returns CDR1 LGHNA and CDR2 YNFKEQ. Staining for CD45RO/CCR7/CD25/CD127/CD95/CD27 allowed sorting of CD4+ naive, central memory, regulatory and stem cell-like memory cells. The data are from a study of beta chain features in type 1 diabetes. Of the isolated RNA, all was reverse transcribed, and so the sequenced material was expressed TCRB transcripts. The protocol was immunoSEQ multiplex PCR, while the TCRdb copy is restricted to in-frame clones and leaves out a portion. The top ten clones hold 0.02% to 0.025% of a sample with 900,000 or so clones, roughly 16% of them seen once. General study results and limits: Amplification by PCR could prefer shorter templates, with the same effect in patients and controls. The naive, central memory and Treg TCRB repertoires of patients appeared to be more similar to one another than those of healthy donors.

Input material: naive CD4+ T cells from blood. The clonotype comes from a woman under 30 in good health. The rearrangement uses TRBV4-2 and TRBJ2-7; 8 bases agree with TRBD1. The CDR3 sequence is CASSQVLSQTGDDGEQYF. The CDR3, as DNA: TGTGCCAGCAGCCAAGTACTGTCACAGACAGGGGACGACGGCGAGCAGTACTTC.